The 23 T cell receptor beta chains below all came from one sample that was sequenced in a study of T cell responses to AZD1222 COVID-19 vaccine (dated by TCRdb to the early 2020s). The meaning of the sample's time point label: baseline before first vaccination. Receptors were amplified or captured by the immunoSEQ multiplex PCR assay. The clones in this table, taken by TCRdb from immuneACCESS, are in-frame only. Not every clone is retained; where verified, under half of the shortfall comes from an unresolved V gene, and the cause of the rest is unknown. This sample is represented by about 160,000 clones; around 91% of them were singletons. 6.9% of the sample is in the top ten clones. Sequencing was performed on peripheral blood, taken on day 0 of AZD1222 vaccination. These receptors came from an adult in good health.

The J gene is TRBJ2-5, the V gene TRBV11-3, with TRBD2 as a possible D gene (5 bases). V was cut by 3 bases and J by 5 bases, with 10 bases left in between. The CDR3 has 13 amino acids. Germline loops: CDR1 SGHNT, CDR2 YENEEA. Written as DNA, the CDR3 is TGTGCCAGCAGCTTCCACAGCGGCGAGACCCAGTACTTC. Amino acid sequence: CASSFHSGETQYF.

CDR3 DNA: TGTGCCAGCAGTCCTCAGGGGGCTAGCAATCAGCCCCAGCATTTT. Its translation is CASSPQGASNQPQHF. The chain links TRBV6-5 to TRBJ1-5, with TRBD1 matching over 8 bases. The J segment lost 0 bases and the V segment lost 5 bases, leaving 3 bases of the junction unmatched. Germline CDR1 and CDR2: MNHEY and SVGAGI. The CDR3 is made up of 15 amino acids.

The rearrangement uses TRBV9 and TRBJ1-2; D unresolved. This CDR3 has 16 amino acids. Trimming shortened V by 4 bases and J by 0 bases, and 16 bases separated the two germline ends. Germline CDR1 reads SGDLS; CDR2 reads YYNGEE. The CDR3 bases are TGTGCCAGCAGCCCTGATAGGTTCTTCACTAACTATGGCTACACCTTC. Encoded protein: CASSPDRFFTNYGYTF. The whole variable domain, remainder taken from reference TRBV9 and TRBJ1-2, is DSGVTQTPKHLITATGQRVTLRCSPRSGDLSVYWYQQSLDQGLQFLIQYYNGEERAKGNILERFSAQQFPDLHSELNLSSLELGDSALYFCASSPDRFFTNYGYTFGSGTRLTVV.

This clone was counted once. The rearrangement uses TRBV6-2 or TRBV6-3 and TRBJ2-7, with D maybe TRBD2 (6 bases). The length of the CDR3 is 14 residues. Germline V gene sequence: CDR1 MNHEY, CDR2 SVGEGT. The germline V and J ends were trimmed by 6 bases and 2 bases, with 14 bases remaining between them. This CDR3 reads CASSPTEGPYEQYF. The CDR3 bases are TGTGCCAGCAGCCCGACGGAGGGACCCTACGAGCAGTACTTC.

The chain carries TRBV3-1 (or the pseudogene TRBV3-2) and TRBJ2-7; 7 bases line up with TRBD2. V lost 4 bases to trimming and J lost 3 bases; unmatched junction nucleotides: 9. Germline V lookup: CDR1 LGHDT, CDR2 YNNKEL (reference sequence). The CDR3 contains 15 residues. In DNA form, the CDR3 reads TGTGCCAGCAGCCCCTTGGGAGGGGTACTCTACGAGCAGTACTTC. Protein product: CASSPLGGVLYEQYF.

J is TRBJ2-5 and V is TRBV5-6; 11 nucleotides match TRBD1. The V and J ends lost 4 bases and 4 bases, in that order; junction bases with no gene match: 9. Germline CDR1 reads SGHDT; CDR2 reads YYEEEE. The CDR3 totals 16 residues. Here the CDR3 DNA reads TGTGCCAGCAGCAACCCGCCGGGACAGGGGGGAGAGACCCAGTACTTC. It is translated as CASSNPPGQGGETQYF.

The rearrangement uses TRBV10-2 and TRBJ2-3; TRBD2 matches 11 bases. After removal of 2 bases from V and 1 base from J, the junction contained 5 bases not matched to a gene. Germline loops: CDR1 WSHSY, CDR2 SAAADI. This CDR3 is built from 17 residues. CDR3 sequence (DNA): TGCGCCAGCAGTGAGACTAGCGGGGGATGGGGCACAGATACGCAGTATTTT. Translated, it gives CASSETSGGWGTDTQYF.

This chain links TRBV3-1 (or the pseudogene TRBV3-2) with TRBJ1-3; weak D call: TRBD1 (5 bases). This CDR3 region has 13 residues. The germline gives CDR1 LGHDT, CDR2 YNNKEL (reference sequence). The V end lost 6 bases, the J end lost 4 bases, and 10 bases lay between the germline ends. CDR3 loop: CASSPGLGNTIYF. The CDR3 nucleotides read TGTGCCAGCAGTCCGGGACTGGGAAACACCATATATTTT.

The chain recombines TRBV28 with TRBJ2-7, with 10 bases matching TRBD1. The CDR3 spans 16 residues. Germline values: CDR1 MDHEN, CDR2 SYDVKM. J gave up 4 bases and V 5 bases, and 11 bases lay outside the gene matches. The CDR3 loop is CASSLTSGQGRYEQYF. The DNA of the CDR3 is TGTGCCAGCAGTCTCACGTCGGGACAGGGGCGGTACGAGCAGTACTTC.

The CDR3 loop reads CASSSVGVLEKLFF. The CDR3 bases are TGTGCCAGCAGTTCGGTGGGTGTACTAGAAAAACTGTTTTTT. The J gene is TRBJ1-4, the V gene TRBV27; no firm D call. Per the germline V gene, CDR1 is MNHEY and CDR2 is SMNVEV (reference sequence). The V gene lost 4 bases and the J gene lost 8 bases, with 14 bases spanning the gap. The CDR3 has 14 residues.

J is TRBJ1-1 and V is TRBV28, with a possible D match to TRBD1 (6 bases). This CDR3 is built from 14 residues. Looked up from germline, CDR1 is MDHEN and CDR2 is SYDVKM. The germline V and J ends were trimmed by 4 bases and 6 bases, with 15 bases remaining between them. The CDR3 region has the DNA TGTGCCAGCAGTTATTACAGGGTTCAAGCTGAAGCTTTCTTT. It yields the protein CASSYYRVQAEAFF.

This clone was detected a few times. The genes are TRBV11-2 and TRBJ2-7; D not certain. Germline loops: CDR1 SGHAT, CDR2 FQNNGV. V was shortened by 1 base and J by 3 bases, with 10 bases between the two germline ends. The CDR3 contains 14 residues. CDR3 coding DNA: TGTGCCAGCAGCTTAGTCGGGTTCGGCTACGAGCAGTACGTC. Amino acid sequence: CASSLVGFGYEQYV.

The chain uses TRBV5-5 and TRBJ1-1, with 8 bases fitting TRBD1. CDR1 SGHKS and CDR2 YYEKEE come from the germline V gene (reference sequence). CDR3 length equals 14 residues. After removal of 4 bases from V and 5 bases from J, the junction contained 7 bases not matched to a gene. CDR3 sequence: CASSLRTGRTEAFF. CDR3 DNA: TGTGCCAGCAGCCTGCGGACAGGGCGGACTGAAGCTTTCTTT.

There are a few counts of this clone. CDR3 in amino acids: CASSQDGDPGQPQHF. CDR3 sequence (DNA): TGCGCCAGCAGCCAAGATGGGGACCCCGGTCAGCCCCAGCATTTT. The V gene is TRBV4-3, the J gene TRBJ1-5; a possible D gene is TRBD1 (5 bases). The germline CDR1 and CDR2 sequences are LGHNA and YSLEER. V shed 0 bases and J shed 6 bases, with 12 bases lying between them. This CDR3 is 15 amino acids long.

V usage is TRBV7-3 and J usage is TRBJ1-5, with unresolved D. Germline loops: CDR1 SGHTA, CDR2 FQGTGA. This CDR3 has 14 amino acids. The germline V and J ends were trimmed by 1 base and 4 bases, with 8 bases remaining between them. The CDR3 loop is CASSLRRENQPQHF. The CDR3 DNA sequence: TGTGCCAGCAGCTTAAGAAGGGAGAATCAGCCCCAGCATTTT. Using reference TRBV7-3 and TRBJ1-5 for the parts outside the CDR3, the full variable domain is GAGVSQTPSNKVTEKGKYVELRCDPISGHTALYWYRQSLGQGPEFLIYFQGTGAADDSGLPNDRFFAVRPEGSVSTLKIQRTERGDSAVYLCASSLRRENQPQHFGDGTRLSIL.

This sequence joins TRBV15 and TRBJ2-7, with 12 nucleotides matching TRBD1. The junction had 5 bases not matched to a gene; V was cut back by 4 bases and J by 7 bases. The V gene's germline CDR1 is LNHNV and CDR2 YYDKDF (reference sequence). The CDR3 is made up of 14 amino acids. The CDR3 region is CATSTGTGGEEQYF. The CDR3 DNA reads TGTGCCACCAGCACCGGGACAGGGGGCGAGGAGCAGTACTTC.

The chain combines TRBV4-1 with TRBJ1-1, with 9 bases lining up with TRBD1. The germline CDR1 and CDR2 sequences are MGHRA and YSYEKL. This CDR3 has 16 residues. The trim removed 5 bases at V and 1 base at J, leaving 8 bases unmatched. Here the CDR3 DNA reads TGCGCCAGCAGCGTAGGTCGGGGACAGGGGAACACTGAAGCTTTCTTT. Translating gives CASSVGRGQGNTEAFF.

The CDR3 DNA reads as TGTGCCAGCAGCCAAGGGACCGCGGGTTATAATGAAAAACTGTTTTTT. It yields the protein CASSQGTAGYNEKLFF. This rearrangement joins TRBV5-6 to TRBJ1-4, with D perhaps TRBD1 (5 bases). Germline V gives CDR1 SGHDT, CDR2 YYEEEE. V lost 4 bases and J 4 bases, leaving 17 bases between the germline ends. The length of the CDR3 is 16 residues.

The chain carries TRBV9 and TRBJ1-2, with a weak D call TRBD1 (5 bases). The V end lost 0 bases, the J end lost 1 base, and 7 bases lay between the germline ends. The CDR3 runs 14 residues. The germline gives CDR1 SGDLS, CDR2 YYNGEE. CDR3 DNA sequence: TGTGCCAGCAGCGTAGGGGGGATTAACTATGGCTACACCTTC. It yields the protein CASSVGGINYGYTF.

This sequence joins TRBV19 and TRBJ2-4; TRBD2 aligns across 7 bases. The CDR3 is 14 residues long. Unmatched junction bases numbered 9, after V lost 7 bases and J lost 6 bases. Germline V gene lookup returns CDR1 LNHDA and CDR2 SQIVND (reference sequence). The CDR3 loop is CASTPAGVVNIQYF. CDR3 nucleotide sequence: TGTGCCAGTACCCCCGCGGGGGTCGTAAACATTCAGTACTTC.

The chain is built from TRBV2 and TRBJ1-1; tentative D call: TRBD1 (5 bases). The V end lost 4 bases, the J end lost 5 bases, and 11 bases lay between the germline ends. This CDR3 is built from 13 residues. In germline, CDR1 is SNHLY, CDR2 FYNNEI. CDR3 sequence: CASSVGGGTEAFF. The CDR3 coding sequence is TGTGCCAGCAGTGTAGGTGGGGGGACTGAAGCTTTCTTT.

V gene TRBV5-1 combines with J gene TRBJ1-2; 7 nucleotides line up with TRBD1. The CDR3 length is 13 residues. The germline V gene encodes CDR1 SGHRS and CDR2 YFSETQ. V lost 3 bases, J lost 2 bases, and 1 base stayed unmatched. CDR3 loop: CASSSGQNYGYTF. The CDR3 nucleotides are TGCGCCAGCAGCTCGGGACAGAACTATGGCTACACCTTC. Full variable domain (rest looked up from reference TRBV5-1 and TRBJ1-2): KAGVTQTPRYLIKTRGQQVTLSCSPISGHRSVSWYQQTPGQGLQFLFEYFSETQRNKGNFPGRFSGRQFSNSRSEMNVSTLELGDSALYLCASSSGQNYGYTFGSGTRLTVV.

J is TRBJ2-1 and V is TRBV6-5; TRBD1 agrees at 7 bases. With 5 bases clipped from V and 4 bases from J, the junction kept 2 bases outside the gene matches. Looked up from germline, CDR1 is MNHEY and CDR2 is SVGAGI. The CDR3 is 13 residues long. CDR3 region: CASSQGQYNEQFF. Written as DNA, the CDR3 is TGTGCCAGCAGTCAGGGACAGTACAATGAGCAGTTCTTC.